Following are 32 T cell receptor beta chains from one sample sequenced in a study of Graves' ophthalmopathy and Graves' hyperthyroidism. The sequenced template was RNA, covering the TCR beta CDR3 region. Amplification began with first-round RT-PCR using HTBI primers, then second-round multiplex PCR was performed. TCRdb passed the multiplex PCR reads through MiXCR, listing each CDR3 protein once. Among more than 300,000 distinct CDR3 sequences listed, less than 20% were seen once. What was sequenced was peripheral blood. The receptors derive from a young woman with stable Graves' hyperthyroidism.

The table lists this clonotype with many counts. The rearrangement uses TRBV7-2 and TRBJ2-7; D is unresolved. CDR3 size: 12 residues. V was clipped by 5 bases and J by 2 bases, with 7 bases between them. CDR1 SGHTA and CDR2 FQGNSA come from the germline V gene. CDR3 bases: TGTGCCAGCAGCGCCTCAACCTACGAGCAGTACTTC. This encodes CASSASTYEQYF.

Concerning this clonotype: This may arise from a read error, as a much more abundant clone is one base away. The genes are TRBV6-1 and TRBJ1-1, with D perhaps matching TRBD1 (6 bases). Per the germline V gene, CDR1 is MNHNS and CDR2 is SASEGT. CDR3 length: 15 residues. This CDR3 is CASSEEGGPGTGAFF. CDR3 DNA sequence: TGTGCCAGCAGTGAAGAGGGGGGGCCCGGCACTGGAGCTTTCTTT.

Many counts were recorded for this clonotype. The rearrangement uses TRBV29-1 and TRBJ1-5; perhaps TRBD1 as D (5 bases). The germline V and J ends were trimmed by 4 bases and 6 bases, with 13 bases remaining between them. CDR1 is SQVTM, CDR2 ANQGSEA, per germline. The CDR3 sequence is 13 residues long. CDR3 residues: CSVVWGLGQPQHF. CDR3 in DNA: TGCAGCGTTGTGTGGGGCTTAGGTCAGCCCCAGCATTTT.

This clonotype appeared many times. The chain couples TRBV7-3 to TRBJ2-6, with a weak D call TRBD2 (5 bases). Trimming removed 6 bases from V and 1 base from J, with 7 bases in between. CDR1 and CDR2 from the germline V gene are SGHTA and FQGTGA. The CDR3 is 14 residues long. DNA for the CDR3: TGTGCCAGCAGTCCGGGATCTGGGGCCAACGTCCTGACTTTC. Encoded protein: CASSPGSGANVLTF.

This clonotype was detected ten times or more. J is TRBJ1-1 and V is TRBV25-1; D ambiguous. The CDR3 is 13 residues long. Trimming removed 1 base at V and 0 bases at J, with 3 bases between. CDR1 is MGHDK and CDR2 is SYGVNS in the germline V gene. In DNA, the CDR3 is TGTGCCAGCAGTGAATTGGTGAACACTGAAGCTTTCTTT. Translating gives CASSELVNTEAFF.

In this sample, this clonotype turned up a few times. The V and J genes are TRBV7-9 and TRBJ2-5; D possibly corresponds to TRBD1 (7 bases). V shed 5 bases and J shed 2 bases, with 18 bases lying between them. The CDR3 consists of 16 residues. Looked up from germline, CDR1 is SEHNR and CDR2 is FQNEAQ (reference sequence). The CDR3 bases are TGTGCCAGCAGCCCCGCTGCAGGGGGGAGGCAAGAGACCCAGTACTTC. Protein product: CASSPAAGGRQETQYF.

The V call is TRBV3-1, the J call TRBJ1-1; 9 bases line up with TRBD1. The V segment lost 2 bases and the J segment 3 bases; nucleotides outside the gene matches: 4. The germline gives CDR1 LGHDT, CDR2 YNNKEL (reference sequence). This CDR3 comprises 15 residues. CDR3 in DNA: TGTGCCAGCAGCCAATGGGACAGGGTGGACACTGAAGCTTTCTTT. Its protein is CASSQWDRVDTEAFF. Full variable domain (missing parts from reference TRBV3-1 and TRBJ1-1): DTAVSQTPKYLVTQMGNDKSIKCEQNLGHDTMYWYKQDSKKFLKIMFSYNNKELIINETVPNRFSPKSPDKAHLNLHINSLELGDSAVYFCASSQWDRVDTEAFFGQGTRLTVV.

This clonotype was observed at least ten times. J is TRBJ1-5 and V is TRBV20-1; 9 bases are shared with TRBD1. Trimming at V came to 3 bases and at J to 1 base, leaving 4 bases not matched to a gene. The CDR3 sequence is 15 residues long. Germline CDR1 reads DFQATT; CDR2 reads SNEGSKA (reference sequence). CDR3 bases: TGCAGTGCTAGCTCCGGGACAGGGAGCAATCAGCCCCAGCATTTT. Its protein product is CSASSGTGSNQPQHF.

This clonotype appeared many times. The chain employs TRBV5-6 and TRBJ1-2, with TRBD1 matching 8 bases. The ends lost 4 bases at V and 7 bases at J; junction bases unmatched: 6. Germline V lookup: CDR1 SGHDT, CDR2 YYEEEE. CDR3 length: 13 amino acids. CDR3: CASSQGQGFGYTF. DNA for the CDR3: TGTGCCAGCAGCCAAGGACAGGGTTTTGGCTACACCTTC.

This clonotype has a count of ten or more. The chain uses TRBV12-3 or TRBV12-4 and TRBJ2-2, with D unresolved. V lost 6 bases to trimming and J lost 0 bases, with 8 bases between them. The CDR3 is 14 amino acids. The CDR3 sequence is CASSITSNTGELFF. The DNA of the CDR3 is TGTGCCAGCAGCATTACGTCGAACACCGGGGAGCTGTTTTTT.

This clonotype was recorded a few times. The chain couples TRBV19 to TRBJ1-1; D uncertain. The ends were cut back, 0 bases at V and 0 bases at J, with 11 bases in the middle. The V gene's germline CDR1 is LNHDA and CDR2 SQIVND (reference sequence). The CDR3 has 16 residues. CDR3 sequence: CASSIETGPLNTEAFF. In nucleotides, the CDR3 is TGTGCCAGTAGTATAGAGACTGGCCCCTTGAACACTGAAGCTTTCTTT.

This clonotype was detected only a few times. V and J are TRBV18 and TRBJ1-3; D gene unclear. Trimming removed 3 bases at V and 1 base at J, with 10 bases between. The germline V gene encodes CDR1 KGHSH and CDR2 LQKENI. The CDR3 is 15 amino acids. CDR3 region: CASSPSRSSGNTIYF. In DNA, the CDR3 is TGTGCCAGCTCACCCTCAAGGTCTTCTGGAAACACCATATATTTT.

This clonotype was picked up many times. In nucleotides, the CDR3 is TGTGCCAGCAGTTTAGGGGCAGGGGGGAAGCCCCAGCATTTT. Translating gives CASSLGAGGKPQHF. The chain uses TRBV27 and TRBJ1-5, with TRBD1 matching over 7 bases. CDR3 length: 14 residues. Trimming cost V 2 bases and J 8 bases; bases outside gene matches: 6. Germline loops: CDR1 MNHEY, CDR2 SMNVEV (reference sequence).

V and J are TRBV13 and TRBJ2-5; D perhaps matches TRBD2 (6 bases). Germline loops: CDR1 PRHDT, CDR2 FYEKMQ (reference sequence). Trimming took off 1 base at V and 4 bases at J, with 16 bases between the two ends. The CDR3 is made up of 16 amino acids. CDR3 protein: CASSLAPRLGRETQYF. The CDR3, as DNA: TGTGCCAGCAGCTTAGCCCCCAGGCTCGGGAGAGAGACCCAGTACTTC.

CDR3: CASSIGGARSEQYF. The CDR3 DNA sequence: TGTGCCAGTAGTATAGGCGGAGCTCGGTCTGAGCAGTACTTC. The chain joins TRBV19 to TRBJ2-7; no reliable D call. The V gene lost 1 base and the J gene lost 7 bases, with 14 bases spanning the gap. The CDR3 spans 14 residues. Germline CDR1 is LNHDA and CDR2 is SQIVND (reference sequence).

This clonotype was counted between two and nine times. The chain couples TRBV7-9 to TRBJ1-2; TRBD1 is a possible D gene (6 bases). Germline CDR1 is SEHNR and CDR2 is FQNEAQ (reference sequence). The CDR3 sequence is 15 residues long. V was trimmed by 2 bases and J by 0 bases, leaving 10 bases between them. The DNA of the CDR3 is TGTGCCAGCAGCTTATGGGGGGCGGCTAACTATGGCTACACCTTC. It is translated as CASSLWGAANYGYTF.

The table lists this clonotype with many counts. The J gene is TRBJ1-2, the V gene TRBV28, with 8 bases aligning to TRBD1. V lost 10 bases to trimming and J lost 3 bases; unmatched junction nucleotides: 10. This CDR3 region has 14 residues. Germline assignment: CDR1 MDHEN and CDR2 SYDVKM. The CDR3 loop is CATTPGGAYYGYTF. DNA of the CDR3: TGTGCCACAACCCCAGGGGGCGCGTACTATGGCTACACCTTC.

On this clonotype itself: It may be a read error: a sequence one base away is much more abundant. The V and J genes are TRBV12-3 or TRBV12-4 and TRBJ2-7; possibly TRBD1 for D (6 bases). V lost 4 bases to trimming and J lost 2 bases, with 9 bases between them. The CDR3 runs 13 residues. The CDR3 DNA follows: TGTGCCAGCAGTTACACAGGGACCTACGAGCAGTACTTC. Its protein is CASSYTGTYEQYF.

This clonotype was picked up many times. The chain carries TRBV4-1 and TRBJ2-5; TRBD2 is a possible D gene (6 bases). Trimming stripped 4 bases from V and 0 bases from J, with 15 bases between. Germline V gives CDR1 MGHRA, CDR2 YSYEKL. This CDR3 is 16 amino acids long. In nucleotides, the CDR3 is TGCGCCAGCAGCCTTGCTAGCGCCCAGTACCAAGAGACCCAGTACTTC. Its protein product is CASSLASAQYQETQYF.

Many counts were recorded for this clonotype. This chain connects TRBV20-1 to TRBJ2-5; TRBD2 aligns across 13 bases. V was pared by 1 base and J by 5 bases, with 13 bases of the junction left unmatched. There are 18 residues in the CDR3. The germline V gene encodes CDR1 DFQATT and CDR2 SNEGSKA (reference sequence). The CDR3 region has the DNA TGCAGTGCTAGAGCCTTCCCGGGGACTAGCGGGGTTAAGGAGACCCAGTACTTC. It specifies CSARAFPGTSGVKETQYF.

This clonotype was recorded a few times. The V and J genes are TRBV12-3 or TRBV12-4 and TRBJ2-7, with TRBD1 as a possible D gene (5 bases). The CDR3 sequence is 15 residues long. The V end lost 6 bases, the J end lost 0 bases, and 15 bases lay between the germline ends. Here the CDR3 DNA reads TGTGCCAGCAGCGGACAAAGAAGAAGCTCCTACGAGCAGTACTTC. It codes for CASSGQRRSSYEQYF.

This clonotype has a count of ten or more. V and J are TRBV6-2 or TRBV6-3 and TRBJ1-1; tentative D call: TRBD1 (5 bases). Germline CDR1 MNHEY, CDR2 SVGEGT. The CDR3 has 13 residues. Trimming took 7 bases from V and 1 from J, leaving 10 bases between them. The CDR3 sequence: CASTHGANTEAFF. CDR3 in DNA: TGTGCCAGCACCCACGGGGCGAACACTGAAGCTTTCTTT.

This clonotype came up many times. V gene TRBV12-3 or TRBV12-4 combines with J gene TRBJ1-2, with TRBD1 identical over 7 bases. The CDR3 has 13 residues. The trim removed 8 bases at V and 7 bases at J, leaving 10 bases unmatched. CDR3 amino acids: CASEMRGLGGYTF. The DNA of the CDR3 is TGTGCCAGCGAGATGAGGGGGCTAGGTGGCTACACCTTC.

This clonotype was observed at least ten times. The V and J genes are TRBV11-2 and TRBJ1-2; D not certain. Germline-derived CDR1 and CDR2 are SGHAT and FQNNGV. V lost 0 bases and J 4 bases, leaving 12 bases between the germline ends. This CDR3 region has 15 residues. The CDR3 protein is CASSLEAGEGYGYTF. The CDR3 nucleotides read TGTGCCAGCAGCTTAGAGGCAGGAGAGGGCTATGGCTACACCTTC.

There are many counts of this clonotype. The chain recombines TRBV4-1 with TRBJ2-2, with TRBD1 matching 8 bases. The V segment lost 0 bases and the J segment 5 bases; nucleotides outside the gene matches: 8. The CDR3 totals 17 residues. Germline V gene lookup returns CDR1 MGHRA and CDR2 YSYEKL. CDR3 bases: TGCGCCAGCAGCCAAGATCTGCAGGGGGCGCAAACCGGGGAGCTGTTTTTT. It specifies CASSQDLQGAQTGELFF.

This clonotype was observed many times. This sequence joins TRBV6-5 and TRBJ1-2; D remains unclear. This CDR3 is built from 13 residues. V lost 2 bases, J lost 7 bases, and 11 bases lay in between. Germline V gene sequence: CDR1 MNHEY, CDR2 SVGAGI. The CDR3 is CASSYREGVGYTF. The CDR3 nucleotides read TGTGCCAGCAGTTACCGAGAGGGAGTTGGCTACACCTTC.

This clonotype showed up many times. The chain employs TRBV7-9 and TRBJ2-7; D is unclear. The CDR3 contains 12 residues. Trimming removed 1 base from V and 7 bases from J, with 8 bases in between. The germline V gene has CDR1 SEHNR and CDR2 FQNEAQ (reference sequence). The CDR3 sequence: CASSLVWSEQYF. CDR3 sequence (DNA): TGTGCCAGCAGCTTAGTTTGGTCGGAGCAGTACTTC. The variable domain in full, with the rest retrieved from reference TRBV7-9 and TRBJ2-7, is DTGVSQNPRHKITKRGQNVTFRCDPISEHNRLYWYRQTLGQGPEFLTYFQNEAQLEKSRLLSDRFSAERPKGSFSTLEIQRTEQGDSAMYLCASSLVWSEQYFGPGTRLTVT.

In its sample, this clonotype was seen many times. The rearrangement joins TRBV7-9 to TRBJ2-7; D is ambiguous. V lost 3 bases and J lost 2, with 8 bases in between. CDR1 is SEHNR, CDR2 FQNEAQ, per germline (reference sequence). The CDR3 sequence is 13 residues long. DNA of the CDR3: TGTGCCAGCAGCTTGACGGTGCCCTACGAGCAGTACTTC. It translates to CASSLTVPYEQYF.

This clonotype was observed many times. The chain's CDR3 is CASSQERRGHTGELFF. The CDR3 coding sequence is TGTGCCAGCAGCCAAGAAAGGCGGGGACACACCGGGGAGCTGTTTTTT. V and J are TRBV4-2 and TRBJ2-2, with D perhaps TRBD2 (6 bases). V dropped 0 bases and J dropped 3 bases, with 11 bases sitting between them. The germline CDR1 and CDR2 sequences are LGHNA and YNFKEQ. This CDR3 spans 16 amino acids.

This clonotype came up many times. The genes are TRBV7-2 and TRBJ2-7; no clear D gene. The germline CDR1 and CDR2 sequences are SGHTA and FQGNSA. The CDR3 has 15 amino acids. V lost 0 bases to trimming and J lost 2 bases, with 11 bases between them. The CDR3, as DNA: TGTGCCAGCAGCTTAGCGCAAGGGATTACCTACGAGCAGTACTTC. This translates into CASSLAQGITYEQYF.

This clonotype was seen at least ten times. The chain links TRBV7-6 to TRBJ2-5; TRBD1 is a possible D gene (5 bases). Germline V gene data show CDR1 as SGHVS and CDR2 as FNYEAQ. The CDR3 runs 13 residues. Trimming stripped 2 bases from V and 7 bases from J, with 11 bases between. CDR3 amino acids: CASSLQGDGTQYF. In DNA form, the CDR3 reads TGTGCCAGCAGCTTACAGGGTGACGGGACCCAGTACTTC. Together with reference TRBV7-6 and TRBJ2-5, the CDR3 gives the full variable domain: GAGVSQSPRYKVTKRGQDVALRCDPISGHVSLYWYRQALGQGPEFLTYFNYEAQQDKSGLPNDRFSAERPEGSISTLTIQRTEQRDSAMYRCASSLQGDGTQYFGPGTRLLVL.

This clonotype was counted ten times or more. This chain joins TRBV6-1 and TRBJ2-7; 8 nucleotides line up with TRBD1. Germline loops: CDR1 MNHNS, CDR2 SASEGT. J gave up 6 bases and V 7 bases, and 11 bases lay outside the gene matches. The CDR3 covers 14 residues. CDR3 residues: CASIPVQGASEQYF. The CDR3 bases are TGTGCCAGCATCCCGGTCCAGGGGGCGAGCGAGCAGTACTTC.